This paragraph reports one T cell receptor (beta chain). The data were obtained in a study of PD-L1 blockade in urothelial cancer. Study details: Males with bladder-origin urothelial cancer constituted about 90% of the roughly 30 patients. Patients had been given 0 to 3 earlier chemotherapy regimens. When blood samples were assessed, the median T cell count was around 140,000.

CDR1 and CDR2 from the germline V gene are SGHTA and FQGNSA. Germline trimming cut 0 bases from V and 3 bases from J; bases unmatched to any gene: 9. The CDR3 is 17 amino acids. TCRdb's copy holds only in-frame clones and misses some; the assay was immunoSEQ multiplex PCR. The repertoire consists of about 80,000 clones, with about 85% occurring once and the leading ten covering approximately 6%. The sequence came from a woman aged 70-85 years with urothelial cancer. Sequences were derived from PBMCs, sampled around atezolizumab (anti-PD-L1) treatment. The rearrangement joins TRBV7-2 to TRBJ2-7; 9 nucleotides align to TRBD2. CDR3 in DNA: TGTGCCAGCAGCTTAGCGCTCGTTAGCGGGAGCGTCTACGAGCAGTACTTC. Protein sequence: CASSLALVSGSVYEQYF.